One TCR beta chain is described in this entry. The antigen is unknown. This record belongs to a study of early stage breast cancer tumors. Measured with immunoSEQ multiplex PCR; TCRdb has only the in-frame clones, and not every one. The sample records approximately 7,900 clones, approximately 60% being singletons. Study-level points and caveats: Tumor and normal breast were distinguished via blood comparison in most of the 16 patients.

The CDR3 loop spans 13 amino acids. Trimming cost V 4 bases and J 5 bases; bases outside gene matches: 2. Looked up from germline, CDR1 is SGHDT and CDR2 is YYEEEE. J is TRBJ1-1 and V is TRBV5-6; 10 bases line up with TRBD1. The clonotype was recovered from a person aged 65-85 years with breast cancer. Sequences were obtained from breast tumor tissue. The CDR3 here is CASSQGQGTEAFF. The DNA of the CDR3 is TGTGCCAGCAGCCAGGGACAGGGGACTGAAGCTTTCTTT.